The 24 T cell receptor beta chains in this list originate from one sample, sequenced in a study of blood T cell repertoires in COVID-19 (TCRdb year 2020). Library preparation was by the immunoSEQ multiplex PCR assay. This is the immuneACCESS table as TCRdb keeps it, with only in-frame sequences that have V and J called. A part of the clones is gone; compared with another copy, unresolved V genes explain less than half, and the rest is unexplained. This sample has about 53,000 clones in its table, and approximately 80% of those were observed once. The top ten constitute around 43% of the sample. Source material: peripheral blood. Receptors originate from a man in his 70s with active or convalescent COVID-19.

The chain employs TRBV7-6 and TRBJ2-2, with TRBD1 as a possible D gene (6 bases). V was trimmed by 5 bases and J by 3 bases, leaving 16 bases between them. This CDR3 contains 16 residues. Germline assignment: CDR1 SGHVS and CDR2 FNYEAQ. CDR3 sequence reads: CASSPVGALDTGELFF. The CDR3 region has the DNA TGTGCCAGCAGCCCAGTGGGGGCGCTTGACACCGGGGAGCTGTTTTTT.

This rearrangement joins TRBV5-4 to TRBJ1-1; 8 nucleotides align to TRBD1. Looked up from germline, CDR1 is SGHNT and CDR2 is YYREEE (reference sequence). This CDR3 spans 16 amino acids. V lost 5 bases and J lost 0; bases outside the gene matches: 9. The CDR3 DNA follows: TGTGCCAGCAGTGGGAGGGCAGGGGGCCTGAACACTGAAGCTTTCTTT. It translates to CASSGRAGGLNTEAFF.

V gene TRBV7-2 combines with J gene TRBJ2-1, with TRBD2 identical over 9 bases. This CDR3 region has 16 residues. The germline CDR1 and CDR2 sequences are SGHTA and FQGNSA. The trim removed 2 bases at V and 0 bases at J, leaving 2 bases unmatched. The CDR3 loop is CASSLFSGSSYNEQFF. The CDR3 DNA is TGTGCCAGCAGCTTATTTAGCGGGAGCTCCTACAATGAGCAGTTCTTC.

CDR3 residues: CASSLEDRLAIEQYF. Written as DNA, the CDR3 is TGTGCCAGCAGCTTGGAGGATAGGCTAGCGATCGAGCAGTACTTC. The chain recombines TRBV5-6 with TRBJ2-7, with D possibly being TRBD2 (6 bases). The CDR3 spans 15 residues. Trimming removed 0 bases at V and 6 bases at J, with 16 bases between. The germline CDR1 and CDR2 sequences are SGHDT and YYEEEE.

The J gene is TRBJ1-2, the V gene TRBV6-5, with D possibly matching TRBD1 (6 bases). The V gene's germline CDR1 is MNHEY and CDR2 SVGAGI. This CDR3 region has 14 residues. Deletions cut 6 bases from V and 6 bases from J, with 17 bases between. CDR3 region: CASRFTGPGHGYTF. In nucleotides, the CDR3 is TGTGCCAGCAGATTTACAGGGCCGGGGCATGGCTACACCTTC.

The rearrangement uses TRBV7-2 and TRBJ1-1; 7 nucleotides line up with TRBD1. Trimming took 0 bases from V and 8 from J; bases not matched to a gene: 3. CDR3 length: 13 residues. The V gene's germline CDR1 is SGHTA and CDR2 FQGNSA. The CDR3 sequence is CASSLAATGEAFF. The CDR3 DNA follows: TGTGCCAGCAGCTTAGCAGCGACAGGGGAAGCTTTCTTT. The variable domain in full, completed from reference TRBV7-2 and TRBJ1-1, reads GAGVSQSPSNKVTEKGKDVELRCDPISGHTALYWYRQSLGQGLEFLIYFQGNSAPDKSGLPSDRFSAERTGGSVSTLTIQRTQQEDSAVYLCASSLAATGEAFFGQGTRLTVV.

The sample holds one count of this clone. The sample has other DNA sequences that encode this CDR3 too. The chain carries TRBV19 and TRBJ2-7, with D possibly being TRBD1 (5 bases). From germline, CDR1 is LNHDA and CDR2 SQIVND (reference sequence). V was pared by 6 bases and J by 1 base, with 10 bases between. CDR3 length equals 13 residues. The CDR3 nucleotides read TGTGCCAGTAGGAAGACAGAGTCCTACGAGCAGTACTTC. It codes for CASRKTESYEQYF.

By sample fraction, this clone is hyperexpanded. J is TRBJ1-4 and V is TRBV7-2; 7 bases map to TRBD1. Germline V gene data show CDR1 as SGHTA and CDR2 as FQGNSA. The CDR3 has 16 amino acids. V shed 5 bases and J 2 bases; nucleotides not matched to a gene: 8. For the CDR3, the DNA is TGTGCCAGCAGCACAAGACCGGGACAGACTAATGAAAAACTGTTTTTT. This codes for CASSTRPGQTNEKLFF.

The V gene is TRBV4-2, the J gene TRBJ1-2; D may be TRBD1 (6 bases). The V and J ends lost 3 bases and 4 bases respectively, with 18 bases between them. This CDR3 comprises 16 residues. Germline V gives CDR1 LGHNA, CDR2 YNFKEQ. CDR3 amino acids: CASSHKWEQGTYGYTF. CDR3 DNA sequence: TGTGCCAGCAGCCATAAGTGGGAGCAGGGGACCTATGGCTACACCTTC.

The rearrangement joins TRBV4-3 to TRBJ1-1, with 8 positions matching TRBD1. Germline CDR1 and CDR2: LGHNA and YSLEER. The CDR3 has 13 amino acids. V was pared by 4 bases and J by 4 bases, with 2 bases of the junction left unmatched. CDR3 DNA sequence: TGCGCCAGCAGCCGGGGGACAGGCACTGAAGCTTTCTTT. Its translation: CASSRGTGTEAFF.

The V and J genes are TRBV9 and TRBJ1-3; possible D gene TRBD1, 6 bases. The CDR3 extends over 16 amino acids. Trimming left V 4 bases short and J 0 bases short, with 14 bases between. Germline CDR1 reads SGDLS; CDR2 reads YYNGEE. The CDR3 nucleotides are TGTGCCAGCAGCTCAAGAGGGGGACCCTCTGGAAACACCATATATTTT. This gives the protein CASSSRGGPSGNTIYF.

Only one count was recorded for this clone. In DNA, the CDR3 is TGTGCCAGCAGCTTGACAGGTGCCCCGCAGTATTTT. It encodes CASSLTGAPQYF. The chain combines TRBV11-3 with TRBJ2-3, with D tentatively TRBD1 (6 bases). With 3 bases removed from V and 10 bases from J, the gap between germline ends came to 11 bases. This CDR3 is 12 amino acids long. CDR1 and CDR2 from the germline V gene are SGHNT and YENEEA.

The chain carries TRBV9 and TRBJ2-1; D is possibly TRBD2 (6 bases). The CDR3 runs to 15 residues. The V and J ends lost 3 bases and 3 bases respectively, with 13 bases between them. Per germline, CDR1 SGDLS and CDR2 YYNGEE. The CDR3 coding sequence is TGTGCCAGCAGCGCCGATAGCGGAGGCTACAATGAGCAGTTCTTC. It yields the protein CASSADSGGYNEQFF.

The chain carries TRBV5-4 and TRBJ1-2; D gene unclear. The CDR3 is 15 amino acids. Germline CDR1 reads SGHNT; CDR2 reads YYREEE (reference sequence). V was trimmed by 0 bases and J by 3 bases, leaving 12 bases between them. CDR3 bases: TGTGCCAGCAGCTTGGCCGGCGGGTCCGACTATGGCTACACCTTC. Translation gives CASSLAGGSDYGYTF. The whole variable domain, remainder taken from reference TRBV5-4 and TRBJ1-2, is ETGVTQSPTHLIKTRGQQVTLRCSSQSGHNTVSWYQQALGQGPQFIFQYYREEENGRGNFPPRFSGLQFPNYSSELNVNALELDDSALYLCASSLAGGSDYGYTFGSGTRLTVV.

This clone was seen a few times. The chain couples TRBV27 to TRBJ1-2, with TRBD1 identical over 10 bases. This CDR3 region has 15 residues. The germline gives CDR1 MNHEY, CDR2 SMNVEV (reference sequence). J gave up 7 bases and V 4 bases, and 9 bases lay outside the gene matches. CDR3 bases: TGTGCCAGCAGTTCCTCCGGGACAGGGGCGGCTGGCTACACCTTC. Protein product: CASSSSGTGAAGYTF.

The chain recombines TRBV19 with TRBJ1-2; 8 nucleotides align to TRBD1. The CDR3 is 16 residues long. Germline CDR1 is LNHDA and CDR2 is SQIVND (reference sequence). V gave up 5 bases and J gave up 2 bases; unmatched junction bases: 10. CDR3 amino acids: CASSSYSDRGNYGYTF. The CDR3 DNA reads as TGTGCCAGTAGTTCATACTCCGACAGGGGAAACTATGGCTACACCTTC. Drawing the rest from reference TRBV19 and TRBJ1-2, the complete variable domain is DGGITQSPKYLFRKEGQNVTLSCEQNLNHDAMYWYRQDPGQGLRLIYYSQIVNDFQKGDIAEGYSVSREKKESFPLTVTSAQKNPTAFYLCASSSYSDRGNYGYTFGSGTRLTVV.

V gene TRBV28 combines with J gene TRBJ2-2, with D possibly TRBD1 on 7 matching bases. V was cut by 7 bases and J by 6 bases, with 24 bases left in between. The CDR3 sequence is 17 residues long. Germline-derived CDR1 and CDR2 are MDHEN and SYDVKM. In nucleotides, the CDR3 is TGTGCCAGCACTCAACACCCCGCAGGGGGGTATTCCGGGGAGCTGTTTTTT. It encodes CASTQHPAGGYSGELFF.

This sequence joins TRBV28 and TRBJ1-2; D is unclear. Germline V gene sequence: CDR1 MDHEN, CDR2 SYDVKM. V lost 8 bases to trimming and J lost 2 bases, with 9 bases between them. This CDR3 spans 12 amino acids. The CDR3 region is CASATLNYGYTF. CDR3 in DNA: TGTGCCAGCGCGACATTAAACTATGGCTACACCTTC.

The V and J genes are TRBV14 and TRBJ1-5, with D tentatively TRBD1 (6 bases). This CDR3 is built from 15 residues. V was pared by 1 base and J by 9 bases, with 16 bases between. Germline V gene lookup returns CDR1 SGHDN and CDR2 FVKESK. In nucleotides, the CDR3 is TGTGCCAGCAGCCAAGTTCGGGGGGCTATCCTGCCCCAGCATTTT. Protein sequence: CASSQVRGAILPQHF.

This clone was observed a handful of times. V gene TRBV5-4 combines with J gene TRBJ2-7, with 7 bases aligning to TRBD2. The CDR3 has 16 residues. The ends lost 4 bases at V and 0 bases at J; junction bases unmatched: 10. The germline V gene encodes CDR1 SGHNT and CDR2 YYREEE (reference sequence). The CDR3 bases are TGTGCCAGCAGCCCCGGGGGGACCTCTAGCTCCTACGAGCAGTACTTC. It is translated as CASSPGGTSSSYEQYF.

This clone appeared once. This chain links TRBV2 with TRBJ2-2, with TRBD2 matching over 9 bases. The V and J ends lost 0 bases and 0 bases, in that order; junction bases with no gene match: 2. Germline CDR1 and CDR2: SNHLY and FYNNEI. This CDR3 is 17 amino acids long. CDR3 residues: CASSEAQRGANTGELFF. The CDR3 DNA is TGTGCCAGCAGTGAAGCACAGCGGGGGGCGAACACCGGGGAGCTGTTTTTT.

The chain carries TRBV6-6 and TRBJ2-2, with D perhaps TRBD2 (6 bases). The V gene lost 2 bases and the J gene lost 8 bases, with 12 bases spanning the gap. The CDR3 has 14 residues. The germline CDR1 and CDR2 sequences are MNHNY and SVGAGI (reference sequence). The CDR3 loop reads CASSYQTRGGELFF. In DNA, the CDR3 is TGTGCCAGCAGTTACCAGACTAGAGGAGGGGAGCTGTTTTTT.

The chain is built from TRBV27 and TRBJ2-1; 7 nucleotides agree with TRBD2. The germline V gene encodes CDR1 MNHEY and CDR2 SMNVEV (reference sequence). Trimming took 5 bases from V and 3 from J; bases not matched to a gene: 4. This CDR3 region has 14 residues. This CDR3 reads CASSALAYYNEQFF. In DNA form, the CDR3 reads TGTGCCAGCAGTGCACTAGCGTACTACAATGAGCAGTTCTTC.

The rearrangement uses TRBV5-6 and TRBJ2-1; the match to TRBD2 covers 11 bases. The CDR3 contains 16 residues. Germline CDR1 reads SGHDT; CDR2 reads YYEEEE. V dropped 4 bases and J dropped 10; count of bases not matched to a gene: 13. Here the CDR3 DNA reads TGTGCCAGCAGCGTTGTTACTAGCGGGAGAACTGGGGAGCAGTTCTTC. It codes for CASSVVTSGRTGEQFF.